The rows below give T cell receptor beta chains drawn from one sample of a study of esophageal squamous cell carcinoma under preoperative chemotherapy. MiXCR, applied by TCRdb to the PCR reads, yields one record per CDR3 protein. The sample lists about 30,000 distinct CDR3 sequences, roughly 50% occurring once. This specimen was acquired from a patient given preoperative chemotherapy. The receptors derive from a human donor with esophageal squamous cell carcinoma. The donor label of this sample is uncertain. CDR3s leave out the opening cysteine and the closing phenylalanine or tryptophan. The order of the fields is V gene, J gene, CDR3 protein.

TRBV7-2	TRBJ2-3	AGSGGLAPETQY
TRBV6-5	NA	ASSYLAGDSYEQY
TRBV6-1	NA	ASSELWGRDTNTQY
TRBV7-3	TRBJ2-1	ASSVPGRTYNEQF
TRBV28	TRBJ2-3	ASSLAGRDTDTQY
TRBV6-2/TRBV6-3	TRBJ2-3	ASSIGGVGDTQY
TRBV4-1	TRBJ2-1	ASSQVGGSPNEQF
TRBV6-1	TRBJ1-2	ASSKRGTLANYGYT
TRBV7-6	NA	ASSSFSGGYNEQY
TRBV6-1	TRBJ2-7	ASQLGVGSYEQY
TRBV14	TRBJ2-3	ASSQGSVSITNTQY
TRBV7-6	TRBJ2-4	ASGFGRGGKNTQY
TRBV6-9	TRBJ2-3	ASSPRTGGTDTQY
TRBV25-1	TRBJ2-5	ASSAPRLYQETQY
TRBV11-3	TRBJ2-1	ANSRQPGFNNEQF
TRBV7-2	TRBJ2-5	ASGPPGTGQEEQY
TRBV15	NA	ATSPSFDMVGYEQY
TRBV7-2	TRBJ2-3	ASSPDYTSTDTQY
TRBV5-1	TRBJ2-7	ASSREAGKGEQY
TRBV27	TRBJ1-2	ASGMWEGTSGYGYT
TRBV7-2	TRBJ2-4	ASSSRLKAIDTQY
TRBV4-1	TRBJ2-6	ASSQAGTGESGANVLT
TRBV27	NA	ASWDGFSSPYEQY
TRBV7-8	TRBJ2-3	ASSTEGTSGLAGALY
TRBV7-9	TRBJ1-4	ASSLGDRPNEKLF
TRBV19	TRBJ2-7	ASSIGGRNEQY
TRBV11-3	TRBJ1-1	ASSSANRANTEAF
TRBV28	TRBJ2-2	ASSSHTGELF
TRBV12-3/TRBV12-4	NA	ASSLESTETQY
TRBV12-3/TRBV12-4	TRBJ2-3	ASGGGYSTDTQY
TRBV7-3	TRBJ2-3	ASSFGNKDTQY
TRBV12-3/TRBV12-4	TRBJ2-4	ALRGRDTDIQY
TRBV6-1	TRBJ1-1	AGSRSANTEAF
TRBV7-9	TRBJ2-1	ASSSDAEQF
TRBV24-1	TRBJ2-3	STSDLPDTQY
TRBV11-1	TRBJ1-1	ASSFPGTGRMNTEAF
TRBV7-2	TRBJ2-4	RVSGPRAKDMQY
TRBV7-3	TRBJ2-4	GISFVLGGGIQDIQY
TRBV7-2	TRBJ2-1	ASSLGTGSANKQF
TRBV7-3	TRBJ2-3	ASSLQGVRAKDTQY
TRBV5-6	TRBJ2-4	ASSLRTSASFNEQY
TRBV5-1	TRBJ2-5	ASSLGLEETQY
TRBV6-5	TRBJ2-1	ASSYSTAGQETQF
TRBV12-3/TRBV12-4	NA	AGTGGRDQKIQF
TRBV7-2	TRBJ2-5	ASSLTLETQY
TRBV25-1	NA	ASSSGLREQY
TRBV7-3	TRBJ2-5	ASSSRPGGRDQDTQY
TRBV7-8	NA	ASSSGGPRTDAQY
TRBV7-6	TRBJ2-5	ASGGMGGGDPETQY
TRBV6-1	TRBJ2-7	ASRGTSPHYEQY
TRBV11-2	TRBJ1-4	ASSLVAGFGEKLF
TRBV7-2	TRBJ2-1	ASSFRGLAVHEQF
TRBV7-2	TRBJ2-7	ASSFGGRSEQY
TRBV7-2	TRBJ2-5	AGSVRGDQDTQY